These 31 T cell receptor beta chains were all obtained from the same sample, sequenced in a study of T-cell reconstitution after alpha-beta-depleted transplantation in children (dated by TCRdb to 2015 to 2016). Library preparation was by PCR. Sequencing used an Illumina HiSeq 2500. To normalize quantification of the TCRbeta repertoire, the TCR libraries were built with molecular barcoding that relied on unique molecular identifiers. TCRdb reworked the public reads: Q25 trimming with fastp, MiXCR clone assembly, productive beta chains retained. Rows matching on CDR3 protein sequence are summarized as one entry with the most common DNA and genes. A total of some 350,000 distinct CDR3 sequences appear in this sample, 10% to 13% of them only once. The ten largest clones represent 2.4% of the sample. The input for sequencing was PBMCs from the stem cell graft donor, taken from the stem cell graft. The receptors originated from a human donor who donated a stem cell graft to a child with acute lymphoblastic leukemia.

In its sample, this clonotype was seen many times. The chain's CDR3 is CASSPHSGSSYNEQFF. In DNA, the CDR3 is TGTGCCAGCAGCCCACATAGCGGGAGCTCCTACAATGAGCAGTTCTTC. The chain is built from TRBV11-2 and TRBJ2-1, with 9 positions matching TRBD2. The J segment lost 0 bases and the V segment lost 5 bases, leaving 5 bases of the junction unmatched. Germline V lookup: CDR1 SGHAT, CDR2 FQNNGV. The CDR3 consists of 16 residues.

This clonotype has ten or more counts. The rearrangement uses TRBV28 and TRBJ2-3, with TRBD2 matching over 10 bases. CDR1 and CDR2 (germline): MDHEN, SYDVKM. The CDR3 totals 15 residues. V was pared by 6 bases and J by 6 bases, with 9 bases of the junction left unmatched. CDR3 amino acids: CASRLSGRWIDTQYF. CDR3 DNA sequence: TGTGCCAGCAGGCTTAGCGGGAGGTGGATTGATACGCAGTATTTT.

In its sample, this clonotype was seen many times. The rearrangement joins TRBV6-5 to TRBJ2-4; 7 bases align to TRBD1. CDR1 MNHEY and CDR2 SVGAGI come from the germline V gene. J was trimmed by 9 bases and V by 4 bases; bases with no gene match: 9. The CDR3 totals 14 residues. Here the CDR3 reads CASSFEQGKGIQYF. The CDR3 DNA follows: TGTGCCAGCAGTTTCGAACAGGGGAAGGGCATTCAGTACTTC.

This clonotype was seen many times. The rearrangement links TRBV2 to TRBJ2-2; 8 nucleotides line up with TRBD1. V lost 4 bases to trimming and J lost 6 bases; unmatched junction nucleotides: 7. Looked up from germline, CDR1 is SNHLY and CDR2 is FYNNEI. The CDR3 consists of 15 residues. The CDR3: CASSAGGVGAGELFF. The CDR3 DNA is TGTGCCAGCAGTGCAGGGGGCGTGGGGGCCGGGGAGCTGTTTTTT.

This clonotype turned up a few times. The chain combines TRBV5-6 with TRBJ2-7; perhaps D is TRBD1 or TRBD2 (5 bases each). This CDR3 is 15 amino acids long. Germline V CDR1 and CDR2: SGHDT, YYEEEE. V lost 5 bases and J 3 bases, leaving 18 bases between the germline ends. In DNA, the CDR3 is TGTGCCAGCAGTCGGCCGGGACGTAGTGGCTACGAGCAGTACTTC. Protein product: CASSRPGRSGYEQYF.

This clonotype showed up just a few times. J is TRBJ1-1 and V is TRBV10-3, with D perhaps matching TRBD1 (6 bases). Germline CDR1 reads ENHRY; CDR2 reads SYGVKD. The CDR3 covers 15 residues. Between the trimmed V and J ends, which lost 10 bases and 2 bases, there was a span of 20 bases. The CDR3 region has the DNA TGTGCCACCGGAGGGATAGGGGGAGGAAACACTGAAGCTTTCTTT. Protein sequence: CATGGIGGGNTEAFF.

This clonotype was detected a few times. This chain joins TRBV5-1 and TRBJ2-1; TRBD2 matches 7 bases. The CDR3 sequence is 20 residues long. The germline CDR1 and CDR2 sequences are SGHRS and YFSETQ. With V trimmed by 0 bases and J by 0 bases, 15 bases remained unmatched. CDR3 region: CASSLVGETIAGSSYNEQFF. Written as DNA, the CDR3 is TGCGCCAGCAGCTTGGTGGGGGAAACTATAGCGGGCAGCTCCTACAATGAGCAGTTCTTC.

At least ten counts were recorded for this clonotype. The V and J genes are TRBV28 and TRBJ2-3; TRBD2 agrees at 8 bases. Germline V gene data show CDR1 as MDHEN and CDR2 as SYDVKM. V shed 6 bases and J 0 bases; nucleotides not matched to a gene: 5. CDR3 length equals 15 residues. The chain's CDR3 is CASRLAGASTDTQYF. The CDR3 DNA follows: TGTGCCAGCAGGCTAGCGGGTGCTAGCACAGATACGCAGTATTTT.

This clonotype was detected only a few times. The J gene is TRBJ1-5, the V gene TRBV20-1; D not certain. Trimming cost V 4 bases and J 0 bases, with 13 bases left between them. The CDR3 runs 15 residues. Germline CDR1 DFQATT, CDR2 SNEGSKA (reference sequence). In DNA form, the CDR3 reads TGCAGTGCTACGATGACCGAGTATAGCAATCAGCCCCAGCATTTT. It translates to CSATMTEYSNQPQHF.

Ten or more counts support this clonotype. V gene TRBV7-3 combines with J gene TRBJ2-7; 8 bases are a match to TRBD2. CDR1 is SGHTA and CDR2 is FQGTGA in the germline V gene. This CDR3 is 15 amino acids long. J lost 2 bases, V lost 2 bases, and 5 bases had no gene match. The CDR3 DNA follows: TGTGCCAGCAGCTTATCCGGGAGGGGAGCCTACGAGCAGTACTTC. Translation: CASSLSGRGAYEQYF.

This clonotype was counted many times. The chain employs TRBV5-1 and TRBJ2-2; 7 nucleotides align to TRBD2. This CDR3 spans 15 amino acids. The trim removed 2 bases at V and 3 bases at J, leaving 4 bases unmatched. The germline V gene encodes CDR1 SGHRS and CDR2 YFSETQ. The CDR3 nucleotides read TGCGCCAGCAGCTTCTACGCGGGGGACACCGGGGAGCTGTTTTTT. The encoded protein is CASSFYAGDTGELFF.

V and J are TRBV5-1 and TRBJ2-2; a weak D match, TRBD2 (6 bases). The CDR3 sequence is 16 residues long. The V end lost 0 bases, the J end lost 2 bases, and 11 bases lay between the germline ends. CDR1 and CDR2 (germline): SGHRS, YFSETQ. CDR3 loop: CASSLGSSDNTGELFF. For the CDR3, the DNA is TGCGCCAGCAGCTTGGGGTCTAGCGACAACACCGGGGAGCTGTTTTTT.

This chain joins TRBV19 and TRBJ1-1, with D possibly matching TRBD1 (5 bases). The CDR3 has 15 amino acids. CDR1 and CDR2 (germline): LNHDA, SQIVND (reference sequence). Trimming took 3 bases from V and 1 from J, leaving 12 bases between them. The CDR3 loop is CASSIGGGGNTEAFF. In DNA, the CDR3 is TGTGCCAGTAGTATTGGTGGGGGAGGGAACACTGAAGCTTTCTTT. The full variable domain, its missing parts supplied by reference TRBV19 and TRBJ1-1, is DGGITQSPKYLFRKEGQNVTLSCEQNLNHDAMYWYRQDPGQGLRLIYYSQIVNDFQKGDIAEGYSVSREKKESFPLTVTSAQKNPTAFYLCASSIGGGGNTEAFFGQGTRLTVV.

CDR3 nucleotide sequence: TGCAGTGCTAAGCTAGTTTCCCACAATGAGCAGTTCTTC. Its protein is CSAKLVSHNEQFF. This chain connects TRBV20-1 to TRBJ2-1; D ambiguous. This CDR3 has 13 residues. CDR1 DFQATT and CDR2 SNEGSKA come from the germline V gene (reference sequence). V shed 4 bases and J shed 5 bases, with 12 bases lying between them.

This clonotype was detected only a few times. Here the CDR3 reads CATSRVGWEQFF. The CDR3 DNA sequence: TGTGCCACCAGCAGAGTAGGGTGGGAGCAGTTCTTC. This chain connects TRBV15 to TRBJ2-1; no clear D. The CDR3 is 12 amino acids. Germline values: CDR1 LNHNV, CDR2 YYDKDF (reference sequence). V was pared by 1 base and J by 10 bases, with 8 bases between.

The chain employs TRBV7-9 and TRBJ2-2, with unresolved D. Deletions cut 8 bases from V and 4 bases from J, with 11 bases between. The CDR3 runs to 13 residues. Germline values: CDR1 SEHNR, CDR2 FQNEAQ (reference sequence). CDR3 protein: CASRVGATGELFF. CDR3 coding DNA: TGTGCCAGCCGGGTCGGTGCCACCGGGGAGCTGTTTTTT.

The DNA for the CDR3 is TGTGCCAGCAGTTTAACGCGGGGGGCTACCGAGCAGTACTTC. The encoded protein is CASSLTRGATEQYF. The chain employs TRBV27 and TRBJ2-7; 8 nucleotides line up with TRBD2. CDR3 length: 14 residues. Germline trimming cut 2 bases from V and 6 bases from J; bases unmatched to any gene: 6. Germline V gene lookup returns CDR1 MNHEY and CDR2 SMNVEV (reference sequence).

This clonotype was found many times. The chain couples TRBV12-3 or TRBV12-4 to TRBJ1-5; tentative D call: TRBD1 (6 bases). Trimming removed 6 bases from V and 1 base from J, with 16 bases in between. The CDR3 totals 16 residues. The CDR3 spells CASRATQGSSNQPQHF. The DNA for the CDR3 is TGTGCCAGCAGAGCTACACAGGGTTCAAGCAATCAGCCCCAGCATTTT.

CDR3 residues: CASNNPTAGGDNEQFF. The CDR3, as DNA: TGCGCCAGCAACAACCCAACAGCGGGAGGCGACAATGAGCAGTTCTTC. The rearrangement links TRBV5-1 to TRBJ2-1; 9 positions match TRBD2. The CDR3 runs 16 residues. V lost 6 bases to trimming and J lost 5 bases; unmatched junction nucleotides: 12. Germline assignment: CDR1 SGHRS and CDR2 YFSETQ.

In its sample, this clonotype was seen many times. The V gene is TRBV7-4, the J gene TRBJ2-3; 7 nucleotides align to TRBD2. CDR3 length equals 14 residues. The V segment lost 5 bases and the J segment 4 bases; nucleotides outside the gene matches: 6. Germline loops: CDR1 SGHVT, CDR2 SQSDAQ. The CDR3 is CASSTRLAPDTQYF. DNA of the CDR3: TGTGCCAGCAGCACCCGACTAGCCCCAGATACGCAGTATTTT.

The CDR3 sequence is CSATDRDEAEAFF. In DNA form, the CDR3 reads TGCAGTGCTACAGACAGGGACGAAGCTGAAGCTTTCTTT. V usage is TRBV20-1 and J usage is TRBJ1-1, with 7 bases fitting TRBD1. CDR1 and CDR2 (germline): DFQATT, SNEGSKA (reference sequence). J lost 6 bases, V lost 4 bases, and 8 bases had no gene match. The CDR3 length is 13 residues.

V and J are TRBV7-2 and TRBJ2-7; the match to TRBD2 covers 7 bases. Germline CDR1 is SGHTA and CDR2 is FQGNSA. The CDR3 loop spans 15 amino acids. V lost 1 base to trimming and J lost 3 bases; unmatched junction nucleotides: 6. In nucleotides, the CDR3 is TGTGCCAGCAGCTTAGGGCGCGGGGGTCACTACGAGCAGTACTTC. This encodes CASSLGRGGHYEQYF. The whole variable domain, filled in from reference TRBV7-2 and TRBJ2-7, reads GAGVSQSPSNKVTEKGKDVELRCDPISGHTALYWYRQSLGQGLEFLIYFQGNSAPDKSGLPSDRFSAERTGGSVSTLTIQRTQQEDSAVYLCASSLGRGGHYEQYFGPGTRLTVT.

Only a few counts were recorded for this clonotype. V usage is TRBV5-1 and J usage is TRBJ1-1, with D hard to call. CDR1 is SGHRS, CDR2 YFSETQ, per germline. Trimming pared 2 bases from V and 4 bases from J, leaving 9 bases between. This CDR3 region has 13 residues. The CDR3 here is CASSFSGITEAFF. The DNA for the CDR3 is TGCGCCAGCAGCTTTTCCGGAATCACTGAAGCTTTCTTT.

J is TRBJ2-1 and V is TRBV20-1; the D gene is possibly TRBD2 (6 bases). The length of the CDR3 is 14 residues. The V and J ends lost 3 bases and 6 bases respectively, with 15 bases between them. Germline CDR1 reads DFQATT; CDR2 reads SNEGSKA (reference sequence). The CDR3 protein is CSASGLASGNEQFF. For the CDR3, the DNA is TGCAGTGCTAGTGGGCTAGCGTCGGGCAATGAGCAGTTCTTC.

This clonotype came up many times. The genes are TRBV27 and TRBJ2-7, with TRBD2 as a possible D gene (6 bases). The V gene lost 6 bases and the J gene lost 3 bases, with 12 bases spanning the gap. The CDR3 is 13 residues long. Germline CDR1 MNHEY, CDR2 SMNVEV (reference sequence). The CDR3 coding sequence is TGTGCCAGCAGCCCCCGCGGGGTCTACGAGCAGTACTTC. This encodes CASSPRGVYEQYF.

The chain combines TRBV4-3 with TRBJ2-7, with D perhaps matching TRBD2 (6 bases). Germline values: CDR1 LGHNA, CDR2 YSLEER. Trimming took 0 bases from V and 6 from J, leaving 15 bases between them. The CDR3 is 15 residues long. The DNA of the CDR3 is TGCGCCAGCAGCCAAGACTTCGGAGGGCGTTCCGAGCAGTACTTC. Its translation: CASSQDFGGRSEQYF.

This clonotype was observed at least ten times. The J gene is TRBJ2-2, the V gene TRBV12-3 or TRBV12-4; D unclear. The CDR3 loop spans 12 amino acids. The germline V and J ends were trimmed by 3 bases and 6 bases, with 5 bases remaining between them. CDR3 region: CASSFSPGELFF. The CDR3 DNA reads TGTGCCAGCAGTTTCAGCCCCGGGGAGCTGTTTTTT.

The chain is built from TRBV7-8 and TRBJ2-7, with D possibly being TRBD1 (5 bases). Germline V gene data show CDR1 as SGHVS and CDR2 as FQNEAQ. The CDR3 length is 16 residues. Trimming left V 3 bases short and J 3 bases short, with 18 bases between. CDR3 sequence (DNA): TGTGCCAGCAGCTTTGGGGTGGGGCGGACCCTCTACGAGCAGTACTTC. It specifies CASSFGVGRTLYEQYF.

A few counts support this clonotype. This rearrangement joins TRBV6-5 to TRBJ2-7; possible D gene TRBD1, 8 bases. The germline V gene encodes CDR1 MNHEY and CDR2 SVGAGI. The CDR3 has 12 residues. The ends were cut back, 6 bases at V and 6 bases at J, with 12 bases in the middle. Here the CDR3 DNA reads TGTGCCAGCAGATACAGGGGGGGCGAGCAGTACTTC. It specifies CASRYRGGEQYF.

This chain links TRBV12-3 or TRBV12-4 with TRBJ2-7; perhaps TRBD1 as D (6 bases). V gave up 4 bases and J gave up 4 bases, with 20 bases separating them. There are 16 residues in the CDR3. CDR3 region: CASSSNPPGHGYEQYF. For the CDR3, the DNA is TGTGCCAGCAGTTCCAACCCACCGGGACACGGATACGAGCAGTACTTC.

This clonotype showed up many times. The genes are TRBV9 and TRBJ1-2, with 7 bases lining up with TRBD1. The CDR3 is made up of 17 amino acids. With 2 bases clipped from V and 1 base from J, the junction kept 11 bases outside the gene matches. The germline V gene encodes CDR1 SGDLS and CDR2 YYNGEE. CDR3 protein: CASSVSGRTGFNYGYTF. CDR3 in DNA: TGTGCCAGCAGCGTGAGTGGCCGGACAGGATTTAACTATGGCTACACCTTC.